This T cell receptor beta chain stems from a study of cytomegalovirus exposure and HLA in healthy donors. Study in general: The same platform was used for the 130 or so validation repertoires as for the roughly 700 first-cohort repertoires, as reported in a later analysis. Notes on the study in general: Subsequent analysis revealed that first-cohort TCR clusters tended to co-occur in the roughly 120 validation repertoires.

Germline lookup yields CDR1 MGHDK and CDR2 SYGVNS. V was pared by 3 bases and J by 5 bases, with 5 bases between. The CDR3 is made up of 12 amino acids. A note on this clone: Its antigen is still unknown.

The assay was immunoSEQ multiplex PCR, and TCRdb's table has in-frame clones only and misses some. The table shows about 180,000 clones, with just under 90% occurring only once. The study drew the donors from its approximately 110-subject validation cohort, separate from the roughly 700-subject first cohort. The sample was PBMCs. The chain carries TRBV25-1 and TRBJ2-1; the D is unclear. The sequence came from a woman aged 30 to 39 in good health and CMV-seronegative. The CDR3 loop reads CASSDRNNEQFF. The CDR3 nucleotides read TGTGCCAGCAGTGACAGAAACAATGAGCAGTTCTTC.